The 16 T cell receptor beta chains listed next were all sequenced from one sample in a study of response to subunit inactivated influenza vaccine. One entry per CDR3 protein results from TCRdb running MiXCR on the RT-PCR reads. Counted here are about 520,000 distinct CDR3 sequences, 9.5% to 13% occurring once; the ten biggest clones make up 9.5% to 15%. The material was PBMCs from blood, obtained 45 days after vaccination. Source of these receptors: a man between 45 and 60 years old who received an inactivated influenza vaccine.

The chain uses TRBV25-1 and TRBJ2-7; 7 bases fit TRBD1. With 6 bases clipped from V and 6 bases from J, the junction kept 11 bases outside the gene matches. CDR3 length equals 14 residues. Germline V gene sequence: CDR1 MGHDK, CDR2 SYGVNS. CDR3 bases: TGTGCCAGCAGAACAGGGGTAGCCGCCTCCGAGCAGTACTTC. This sequence encodes CASRTGVAASEQYF.

This clonotype was found a few times. In nucleotides, the CDR3 is TGCGCCAGCAGCTTGGCGCGGGGAACCATGGGAGAGACCCAGTACTTC. Amino acids: CASSLARGTMGETQYF. The V and J genes are TRBV5-1 and TRBJ2-5; possible D gene TRBD2, 6 bases. CDR1 is SGHRS and CDR2 is YFSETQ in the germline V gene. The CDR3 has 16 residues. The V end was cut by 0 bases, the J end by 4 bases, with 16 bases between.

The genes are TRBV6-2 or TRBV6-3 and TRBJ2-3, with 9 bases fitting TRBD2. Germline V gene lookup returns CDR1 MNHEY and CDR2 SVGEGT. With 2 bases clipped from V and 5 bases from J, the junction kept 11 bases outside the gene matches. The length of the CDR3 is 17 residues. The CDR3 nucleotides read TGTGCCAGCAGTTACCCCTGGGGCGGGGGGGCCGAAGATACGCAGTATTTT. Residues: CASSYPWGGGAEDTQYF.

This clonotype was recorded many times. The gene calls are TRBV12-3 or TRBV12-4 and TRBJ2-2; tentatively, D is TRBD1 (6 bases). The CDR3 runs to 14 residues. V lost 6 bases, J lost 5 bases, and 13 bases lay in between. The CDR3 sequence: CASSSQGPTGELFF. CDR3 DNA: TGTGCCAGCAGCTCACAGGGTCCGACCGGGGAGCTGTTTTTT.

This clonotype was counted only a few times. The V gene is TRBV13, the J gene TRBJ1-1; a possible D gene is TRBD1 (6 bases). V shed 5 bases and J shed 5 bases, with 9 bases lying between them. The CDR3 totals 12 residues. Germline V CDR1 and CDR2: PRHDT, FYEKMQ (reference sequence). CDR3 DNA: TGTGCCAGCAGCACAGGGAGAACTGAAGCTTTCTTT. This gives the protein CASSTGRTEAFF.

This clonotype was seen a handful of times. The genes are TRBV12-3 or TRBV12-4 and TRBJ2-5; 7 nucleotides match TRBD1. The CDR3 length is 16 residues. Unmatched junction bases numbered 7, after V lost 1 base and J lost 2 bases. CDR3 sequence (DNA): TGTGCCAGCAGTTTAGTTGGCAGGGGGAATCAAGAGACCCAGTACTTC. Protein product: CASSLVGRGNQETQYF.

The rearrangement uses TRBV29-1 and TRBJ1-1; TRBD1 agrees at 7 bases. V trimming: 3 bases; J trimming: 0 bases; junction bases outside the gene matches: 4. From germline, CDR1 is SQVTM and CDR2 ANQGSEA. The CDR3 totals 14 residues. This CDR3 reads CSVDQGGMNTEAFF. The CDR3 coding sequence is TGCAGCGTTGATCAGGGGGGGATGAACACTGAAGCTTTCTTT.

The chain couples TRBV6-1 to TRBJ1-1; D uncertain. Germline-derived CDR1 and CDR2 are MNHNS and SASEGT. Trimming shortened V by 1 base and J by 11 bases, and 11 bases separated the two germline ends. This CDR3 comprises 12 residues. The CDR3 is CASSEGTFSAFF. CDR3 nucleotide sequence: TGTGCCAGCAGTGAAGGGACGTTTTCGGCTTTCTTT.

The chain has TRBV7-3 and TRBJ2-5, with 8 nucleotides matching TRBD1. Per germline, CDR1 SGHTA and CDR2 FQGTGA. The CDR3 contains 17 residues. V dropped 5 bases and J dropped 5; count of bases not matched to a gene: 16. DNA of the CDR3: TGTGCCAGCAGCATGACAGGGGCGGTGTTTAATATGGAGACCCAGTACTTC. Its protein is CASSMTGAVFNMETQYF. Full variable domain (missing parts from reference TRBV7-3 and TRBJ2-5): GAGVSQTPSNKVTEKGKYVELRCDPISGHTALYWYRQSLGQGPEFLIYFQGTGAADDSGLPNDRFFAVRPEGSVSTLKIQRTERGDSAVYLCASSMTGAVFNMETQYFGPGTRLLVL.

The rearrangement uses TRBV20-1 and TRBJ2-5; D call uncertain. The V end was cut by 2 bases, the J end by 5 bases, with 12 bases between. The V gene's germline CDR1 is DFQATT and CDR2 SNEGSKA (reference sequence). The CDR3 has 13 residues. CDR3 in DNA: TGCAGTGCTAGAAAAGGACGTACGGAGACCCAGTACTTC. This codes for CSARKGRTETQYF.

Ten or more counts support this clonotype. V usage is TRBV24-1 and J usage is TRBJ2-1; D is ambiguous. The V end was cut by 2 bases, the J end by 6 bases, with 4 bases between. The CDR3 covers 12 residues. The V gene's germline CDR1 is KGHDR and CDR2 SFDVKD. CDR3 sequence (DNA): TGTGCCACCAGTGATTACGGCAATGAGCAGTTCTTC. Its protein is CATSDYGNEQFF.

The chain uses TRBV4-3 and TRBJ2-5, with TRBD2 matching over 7 bases. CDR1 LGHNA and CDR2 YSLEER come from the germline V gene. With 0 bases clipped from V and 2 bases from J, the junction kept 9 bases outside the gene matches. CDR3 length: 17 amino acids. For the CDR3, the DNA is TGCGCCAGCAGCCAAGATTTGCTAGCGGTTAATCAAGAGACCCAGTACTTC. Its translation is CASSQDLLAVNQETQYF.

This clonotype was recorded only once. Sequence at one end of the junction differs from germline and may be a read error. V and J are TRBV5-1 and TRBJ2-6, with D tentatively TRBD1 (5 bases). Germline loops: CDR1 SGHRS, CDR2 YFSETQ. This CDR3 contains 16 residues. The CDR3 DNA is TGCGTCAGCAGCTTGGACCCCCAGGGTGGGGCCAACGTCCTGACTTTC. Translation: CVSSLDPQGGANVLTF.

This clonotype was observed at least ten times. As DNA, the CDR3 is TGTGCCAGCAGTCCCTCCCTGACAGGGCTGGAGGGCTACACCTTC. Protein product: CASSPSLTGLEGYTF. The rearrangement joins TRBV6-1 to TRBJ1-2; 7 bases agree with TRBD1. The CDR3 has 15 residues. J gave up 8 bases and V 5 bases, and 14 bases lay outside the gene matches. Germline V gene sequence: CDR1 MNHNS, CDR2 SASEGT.

The chain has TRBV30 and TRBJ2-7; D perhaps matches TRBD1 (5 bases). Trimming stripped 8 bases from V and 3 bases from J, with 11 bases between. Germline CDR1 and CDR2: GTSNPN and SVGIG (reference sequence). This CDR3 comprises 11 residues. Written as DNA, the CDR3 is TGTGCCGGGGCATCAAACTACGAGCAGTACTTC. It specifies CAGASNYEQYF.

The chain carries TRBV14 and TRBJ1-6, with TRBD1 identical over 8 bases. The J segment lost 6 bases and the V segment lost 4 bases, leaving 5 bases of the junction unmatched. CDR3 length: 15 amino acids. Germline V gene data show CDR1 as SGHDN and CDR2 as FVKESK. CDR3 bases: TGTGCCAGCAGCCCCGGGACAGGACGTAATTCACCCCTCCACTTT. It codes for CASSPGTGRNSPLHF.